One sample yielded the 9 T cell receptor beta chains listed below, sequenced in a study of blood T cell repertoires in COVID-19. Generated by immunoSEQ multiplex PCR, the TCRdb table keeps only in-frame clones and is missing some. The sample includes about 100,000 clones, just over 85% of them seen just once. Sequencing was done on a sample of peripheral blood. The source is a human donor in a cohort sampled during active COVID-19.

This chain uses TRBV28 with TRBJ1-1; TRBD1 aligns across 7 bases. V was clipped by 2 bases and J by 1 base; unmatched bases: 1. CDR3 length equals 14 residues. Germline CDR1 and CDR2: MDHEN and SYDVKM. CDR3 loop: CASSLQGGNTEAFF. Written as DNA, the CDR3 is TGTGCCAGCAGTTTACAGGGGGGGAACACTGAAGCTTTCTTT.

The chain uses TRBV28 and TRBJ2-3; D may be TRBD2 (6 bases). V was trimmed by 7 bases and J by 1 base, leaving 9 bases between them. Germline V lookup: CDR1 MDHEN, CDR2 SYDVKM. The CDR3 runs 13 residues. CDR3 sequence (DNA): TGTGCCAGCACTGGAGGGGGCACAGATACGCAGTATTTT. Translated: CASTGGGTDTQYF. Full variable domain (rest looked up from reference TRBV28 and TRBJ2-3): DVKVTQSSRYLVKRTGEKVFLECVQDMDHENMFWYRQDPGLGLRLIYFSYDVKMKEKGDIPEGYSVSREKKERFSLILESASTNQTSMYLCASTGGGTDTQYFGPGTRLTVL.

This sequence joins TRBV28 and TRBJ1-2; D not resolved. CDR3 length: 14 residues. Per the germline V gene, CDR1 is MDHEN and CDR2 is SYDVKM. V gave up 5 bases and J gave up 2 bases, with 12 bases separating them. CDR3 loop: CASSRVGRNYGYTF. CDR3 DNA: TGTGCCAGCAGTCGCGTCGGCAGGAACTATGGCTACACCTTC.

The rearrangement joins TRBV30 to TRBJ2-7, with D possibly matching TRBD2 (5 bases). The CDR3 has 12 residues. Germline V CDR1 and CDR2: GTSNPN, SVGIG (reference sequence). Trimming removed 2 bases from V and 8 bases from J, with 13 bases in between. CDR3 coding DNA: TGTGCCTGGAGTAGACCCCCGGGAAAGCAGTACTTC. This encodes CAWSRPPGKQYF.

The chain combines TRBV7-9 with TRBJ2-1; D possibly corresponds to TRBD2 (5 bases). Germline V gene sequence: CDR1 SEHNR, CDR2 FQNEAQ (reference sequence). Trimming removed 5 bases from V and 10 bases from J, with 15 bases in between. CDR3 length equals 13 residues. The CDR3 coding sequence is TGTGCCAGCAGCGTGAGACTAACGGGGGAGCAGTTCTTC. This gives the protein CASSVRLTGEQFF.

A few counts support this clone. CDR3: CASSPPLWAGGDYNEQFF. The CDR3 DNA sequence: TGTGCCAGCTCACCACCCCTATGGGCGGGAGGGGACTACAATGAGCAGTTCTTC. The chain is built from TRBV18 and TRBJ2-1, with TRBD2 matching 9 bases. Per germline, CDR1 KGHSH and CDR2 LQKENI. The CDR3 has 18 residues. V was pared by 0 bases and J by 3 bases, with 9 bases of the junction left unmatched.

The chain joins TRBV5-1 to TRBJ2-7; 7 nucleotides match TRBD2. The CDR3 extends over 15 amino acids. Germline V CDR1 and CDR2: SGHRS, YFSETQ. V lost 0 bases, J lost 2 bases, and 5 bases stayed unmatched. CDR3 sequence reads: CASSLAGGVTYEQYF. In DNA, the CDR3 is TGCGCCAGCAGCTTGGCGGGGGGAGTAACCTACGAGCAGTACTTC.

The gene calls are TRBV7-9 and TRBJ1-4; TRBD1 aligns across 9 bases. The J segment lost 6 bases and the V segment lost 4 bases, leaving 6 bases of the junction unmatched. CDR3 length: 15 residues. The germline V gene encodes CDR1 SEHNR and CDR2 FQNEAQ (reference sequence). CDR3 nucleotides: TGTGCCAGCAGCTCGAACCGGGACAGGGATGAAAAACTGTTTTTT. This translates into CASSSNRDRDEKLFF.

This chain joins TRBV10-3 and TRBJ1-1, with TRBD1 matching over 10 bases. CDR3 length: 15 amino acids. From germline, CDR1 is ENHRY and CDR2 SYGVKD. The V gene end was trimmed by 6 bases and the J gene end by 5 bases; junction bases not matched to a gene: 9. CDR3 residues: CAIRERQGARTEAFF. The CDR3 DNA follows: TGTGCCATCAGAGAAAGACAGGGGGCGCGAACTGAAGCTTTCTTT.